One sample yielded the 21 T cell receptor beta chains listed below, sequenced in a study of CD8 T cells in ankylosing spondylitis. TCRdb reprocessed the 5' RACE reads with MiXCR, giving one entry per CDR3 protein. The table includes roughly 230,000 distinct CDR3 sequences, more than 9% detected once. Sequences were obtained from blood, either unsorted or a sorted T cell fraction (not recorded which). These receptors were collected from a male donor with ankylosing spondylitis or in good health (not recorded which).

This clonotype was counted only a few times. The chain employs TRBV7-2 and TRBJ2-7, with D perhaps TRBD1 (6 bases). Germline CDR1 reads SGHTA; CDR2 reads FQGNSA. Trimming took 3 bases from V and 0 from J, leaving 9 bases between them. CDR3 size: 14 residues. For the CDR3, the DNA is TGTGCCAGCAGCTTCAGGGGAAGCTCCTACGAGCAGTACTTC. This translates into CASSFRGSSYEQYF.

This clonotype has ten or more counts. J is TRBJ2-2 and V is TRBV3-1; 11 bases map to TRBD2. From germline, CDR1 is LGHDT and CDR2 YNNKEL (reference sequence). The CDR3 is 17 residues long. Losses at the gene ends were 8 bases for V and 0 bases for J; bases not matched to a gene: 8. The CDR3 coding sequence is TGTGCCAGCGGGTTAACTAGCGGGGGCACGAACACCGGGGAGCTGTTTTTT. It specifies CASGLTSGGTNTGELFF.

This clonotype was observed many times. V usage is TRBV2 and J usage is TRBJ2-7; 9 bases agree with TRBD2. The V gene's germline CDR1 is SNHLY and CDR2 FYNNEI. The CDR3 is 16 residues long. V trimming: 5 bases; J trimming: 3 bases; junction bases outside the gene matches: 11. CDR3 region: CASSSIPGLAVYEQYF. The DNA of the CDR3 is TGTGCCAGCAGTTCGATACCGGGACTAGCCGTCTACGAGCAGTACTTC.

This clonotype has a handful of counts. V gene TRBV30 combines with J gene TRBJ1-1; TRBD1 matches 7 bases. The V segment lost 1 base and the J segment 5 bases; nucleotides outside the gene matches: 10. The germline V gene has CDR1 GTSNPN and CDR2 SVGIG (reference sequence). This CDR3 spans 15 amino acids. DNA of the CDR3: TGTGCCTGGAGTGAGGACCAGGGGGTTTCGACTGAAGCTTTCTTT. Protein product: CAWSEDQGVSTEAFF.

This clonotype was detected ten times or more. The chain is built from TRBV20-1 and TRBJ2-1, with D perhaps matching TRBD1 (6 bases). Germline V gene lookup returns CDR1 DFQATT and CDR2 SNEGSKA (reference sequence). With 6 bases removed from V and 5 bases from J, the gap between germline ends came to 17 bases. The length of the CDR3 is 14 residues. CDR3 region: CSAQSPGHHNEQFF. CDR3 nucleotides: TGCAGTGCCCAATCCCCGGGACACCACAATGAGCAGTTCTTC.

This clonotype has more than one count but fewer than ten. The chain combines TRBV7-2 with TRBJ2-7; the match to TRBD1 covers 8 bases. The V segment lost 6 bases and the J segment 2 bases; nucleotides outside the gene matches: 9. From germline, CDR1 is SGHTA and CDR2 FQGNSA. There are 15 residues in the CDR3. The CDR3 reads CASSLGQAMTYEQYF. The CDR3 nucleotides read TGTGCCAGCAGTTTGGGACAGGCAATGACCTACGAGCAGTACTTC.

This clonotype was counted at least ten times. The chain employs TRBV20-1 and TRBJ2-3; 7 nucleotides match TRBD2. This CDR3 has 14 residues. Germline trimming cut 1 base from V and 1 base from J; bases unmatched to any gene: 2. Germline assignment: CDR1 DFQATT and CDR2 SNEGSKA (reference sequence). This chain's CDR3 is CSARVGGGTDTQYF. For the CDR3, the DNA is TGCAGTGCTAGAGTTGGGGGGGGCACAGATACGCAGTATTTT.

In its sample, this clonotype was seen many times. The J gene is TRBJ2-1, the V gene TRBV20-1; 8 bases fit TRBD1. Germline trimming cut 1 base from V and 4 bases from J; bases unmatched to any gene: 3. Germline lookup yields CDR1 DFQATT and CDR2 SNEGSKA (reference sequence). This CDR3 comprises 14 residues. In nucleotides, the CDR3 is TGCAGTGCTAGAGGGACAGGGTCGTACAATGAGCAGTTCTTC. The encoded protein is CSARGTGSYNEQFF.

This clonotype was counted ten times or more. V and J are TRBV7-9 and TRBJ2-1; 7 nucleotides agree with TRBD2. Germline assignment: CDR1 SEHNR and CDR2 FQNEAQ (reference sequence). There are 15 residues in the CDR3. The junction had 10 bases not matched to a gene; V was cut back by 5 bases and J by 6 bases. As DNA, the CDR3 is TGTGCCAGCAGCCTCTTGGCGGGAGTGGGCAATGAGCAGTTCTTC. Translated, it gives CASSLLAGVGNEQFF.

The V call is TRBV5-1, the J call TRBJ1-4; 8 bases map to TRBD1. This CDR3 is built from 16 residues. Germline values: CDR1 SGHRS, CDR2 YFSETQ. After removal of 0 bases from V and 3 bases from J, the junction contained 4 bases not matched to a gene. The CDR3, as DNA: TGCGCCAGCAGCTTGGCCCGACAGGGGTCTAATGAAAAACTGTTTTTT. Amino acid sequence: CASSLARQGSNEKLFF.

In its sample, this clonotype was seen many times. The chain has TRBV5-1 and TRBJ2-7, with 7 bases that match TRBD2. The CDR3 is 13 residues long. Germline values: CDR1 SGHRS, CDR2 YFSETQ. The junction had 3 bases not matched to a gene; V was cut back by 0 bases and J by 6 bases. The CDR3 spells CASSLVREAEQYF. The CDR3 bases are TGCGCCAGCAGCTTGGTCCGGGAGGCCGAGCAGTACTTC.

Many counts were recorded for this clonotype. The chain recombines TRBV5-5 with TRBJ2-2, with D maybe TRBD2 (7 bases). The V end was cut by 7 bases, the J end by 0 bases, with 13 bases between. The CDR3 runs 15 residues. Germline lookup yields CDR1 SGHKS and CDR2 YYEKEE (reference sequence). The DNA of the CDR3 is TGTGCCAGCCGATTGCGGGGGCCGAACACCGGGGAGCTGTTTTTT. Translated, it gives CASRLRGPNTGELFF.

This clonotype was detected ten times or more. The V and J genes are TRBV15 and TRBJ2-4, with TRBD2 as a possible D gene (7 bases). CDR3 size: 17 residues. Germline V CDR1 and CDR2: LNHNV, YYDKDF (reference sequence). The V end was cut by 0 bases, the J end by 6 bases, with 18 bases between. The CDR3 reads CATSRDTSQGGGNIQYF. The CDR3 DNA is TGTGCCACCAGCAGAGATACTTCCCAGGGAGGGGGAAACATTCAGTACTTC.

The chain links TRBV25-1 to TRBJ2-2; D remains ambiguous. The V end was cut by 8 bases, the J end by 8 bases, with 15 bases between. In germline, CDR1 is MGHDK, CDR2 SYGVNS. This CDR3 spans 13 amino acids. DNA for the CDR3: TGTGCCAGCTCCCCGGGTCCCACAGGGGAGCTGTTTTTT. Translated, it gives CASSPGPTGELFF.

Judged by abundance, this clonotype is medium-sized. The chain combines TRBV4-1 with TRBJ2-7; D possibly corresponds to TRBD2 (5 bases). The CDR3 length is 14 residues. CDR1 and CDR2 from the germline V gene are MGHRA and YSYEKL. V was pared by 1 base and J by 5 bases, with 12 bases between. The CDR3 loop reads CASSQVEGRNEQYF. As DNA, the CDR3 is TGCGCCAGCAGCCAAGTTGAGGGTAGGAACGAGCAGTACTTC.

This clonotype was picked up many times. The rearrangement links TRBV10-3 to TRBJ2-7; D is possibly TRBD2 (5 bases). CDR1 ENHRY and CDR2 SYGVKD come from the germline V gene. The CDR3 runs 14 residues. V lost 3 bases, J lost 0 bases, and 9 bases lay in between. CDR3 DNA sequence: TGTGCCATCAGTGACGGTAGCGTCTCCTACGAGCAGTACTTC. It yields the protein CAISDGSVSYEQYF.

This clonotype was counted ten times or more. The rearrangement uses TRBV3-1 and TRBJ2-2; D not certain. Germline V gene data show CDR1 as LGHDT and CDR2 as YNNKEL (reference sequence). Trimming took off 2 bases at V and 0 bases at J, with 7 bases between the two ends. This CDR3 comprises 15 residues. In DNA, the CDR3 is TGTGCCAGCAGCCAACCTACAGCGAACACCGGGGAGCTGTTTTTT. Its translation is CASSQPTANTGELFF.

At least ten counts were recorded for this clonotype. The chain carries TRBV20-1 and TRBJ1-4; D possibly corresponds to TRBD1 (6 bases). CDR3 length equals 14 residues. V was pared by 0 bases and J by 4 bases, with 9 bases between. Per the germline V gene, CDR1 is DFQATT and CDR2 is SNEGSKA (reference sequence). DNA of the CDR3: TGCAGTGCTAGAGAACAGGGCTTTAATGAAAAACTGTTTTTT. Translation: CSAREQGFNEKLFF.

The V call is TRBV7-8, the J call TRBJ2-2; D gene unclear. The CDR3 loop spans 13 amino acids. Deletions cut 3 bases from V and 4 bases from J, with 6 bases between. Germline CDR1 is SGHVS and CDR2 is FQNEAQ. As DNA, the CDR3 is TGTGCCAGCAGCTTTGGGGTCACCGGGGAGCTGTTTTTT. Its translation is CASSFGVTGELFF.

The sample holds one count of this clonotype. V usage is TRBV7-9 and J usage is TRBJ2-2, with D hard to call. Trimming cost V 5 bases and J 1 base, with 11 bases left between them. The CDR3 loop spans 15 amino acids. Germline CDR1 reads SEHNR; CDR2 reads FQNEAQ (reference sequence). The CDR3 reads CASSPDGRNTGELFF. The CDR3 nucleotides read TGTGCCAGCAGCCCGGACGGAAGGAACACCGGGGAGCTGTTTTTT.

This clonotype was detected many times. V gene TRBV3-1 combines with J gene TRBJ1-2, with D unresolved. Germline CDR1 reads LGHDT; CDR2 reads YNNKEL (reference sequence). This CDR3 has 11 amino acids. V gave up 3 bases and J gave up 4 bases, with 3 bases separating them. The CDR3 reads CASSQGYGYTF. In nucleotides, the CDR3 is TGTGCCAGCAGCCAGGGCTATGGCTACACCTTC.